Following are 10 T cell receptor beta chains from one sample sequenced in a study of Ad26.COV2.S vaccination and SARS-CoV-2 variants. Described treatment: 15 to 20 received Ad26.COV2.S at low or high dose, single or two shots; roughly five received placebo; per-sample allocation not given. Specimen acquisition occurred on day 63 following the initial vaccine or placebo injection. Some clones are missing from TCRdb's copy, which holds only in-frame ones; the method was immunoSEQ multiplex PCR. The sample yields around 400,000 clones, approximately 90% seen once. Sequences were derived from peripheral blood, sampled in a trial of Ad26.COV2.S vaccine versus placebo. Receptor source: a person between 18 and 60 years old who received the Ad26.COV2.S COVID-19 vaccine or a placebo.

This chain uses TRBV9 with TRBJ2-3; D unresolved. Looked up from germline, CDR1 is SGDLS and CDR2 is YYNGEE. Trimming left V 0 bases short and J 2 bases short, with 7 bases between. This CDR3 region has 14 residues. CDR3 residues: CASSVESSTDTQYF. The CDR3 DNA reads TGTGCCAGCAGCGTAGAAAGTTCCACAGATACGCAGTATTTT. Looking up the rest from reference TRBV9 and TRBJ2-3 gives the full variable domain: DSGVTQTPKHLITATGQRVTLRCSPRSGDLSVYWYQQSLDQGLQFLIQYYNGEERAKGNILERFSAQQFPDLHSELNLSSLELGDSALYFCASSVESSTDTQYFGPGTRLTVL.

CDR3 amino acids: CASSPPGYNSPLHF. CDR3 coding DNA: TGTGCCAGCTCACCTCCAGGATATAATTCACCCCTCCACTTT. This chain uses TRBV18 with TRBJ1-6; D gene uncertain. The CDR3 is 14 residues long. V lost 3 bases to trimming and J lost 4 bases, with 7 bases between them. Germline V CDR1 and CDR2: KGHSH, LQKENI.

The CDR3 loop is CASSVVGAENNEQFF. For the CDR3, the DNA is TGTGCCAGCAGCGTAGTTGGAGCGGAAAACAATGAGCAGTTCTTC. The gene calls are TRBV9 and TRBJ2-1; perhaps TRBD2 as D (5 bases). V was trimmed by 0 bases and J by 5 bases, leaving 12 bases between them. The CDR3 is 15 amino acids. Germline V gene sequence: CDR1 SGDLS, CDR2 YYNGEE.

V is TRBV9 and J is TRBJ2-5; TRBD2 is a possible D gene (5 bases). Trimming pared 3 bases from V and 4 bases from J, leaving 13 bases between. The germline V gene encodes CDR1 SGDLS and CDR2 YYNGEE. CDR3 size: 14 residues. CDR3 residues: CASSGRALRETQYF. CDR3 DNA sequence: TGTGCCAGCAGCGGGCGGGCACTGAGAGAGACCCAGTACTTC.

This clone was seen a few times. The CDR3 loop reads CASSVGRGIFNYGYTF. The DNA for the CDR3 is TGTGCCAGCAGCGTAGGTCGGGGCATCTTTAACTATGGCTACACCTTC. V is TRBV9 and J is TRBJ1-2; a possible D gene is TRBD1 (5 bases). The length of the CDR3 is 16 residues. The germline V gene has CDR1 SGDLS and CDR2 YYNGEE. V was clipped by 0 bases and J by 1 base, with 13 bases between them. Together with reference TRBV9 and TRBJ1-2, the CDR3 gives the full variable domain: DSGVTQTPKHLITATGQRVTLRCSPRSGDLSVYWYQQSLDQGLQFLIQYYNGEERAKGNILERFSAQQFPDLHSELNLSSLELGDSALYFCASSVGRGIFNYGYTFGSGTRLTVV.

The chain recombines TRBV5-6 with TRBJ2-1, with TRBD2 as a possible D gene (7 bases). Germline CDR1 reads SGHDT; CDR2 reads YYEEEE. V lost 0 bases and J lost 2, with 12 bases in between. This CDR3 has 16 residues. CDR3 in amino acids: CASSLAAGAAYNEQFF. The CDR3 DNA is TGTGCCAGCAGCTTGGCGGCGGGGGCAGCCTACAATGAGCAGTTCTTC.

Comment on this clone: At one end the junction does not follow the germline gene, possibly because of a read error. This sequence joins TRBV28 and TRBJ1-2; D unclear. Germline values: CDR1 MDHEN, CDR2 SYDVKM. The CDR3 extends over 14 amino acids. CDR3 amino acids: CASSLPTDPYGYTF. The CDR3 nucleotides read TGTGCCAGCAGTTTACCGACGGACCCTTATGGATACACCTTC.

This clone was detected only a few times. The gene calls are TRBV6-5 and TRBJ1-1; no clear D gene. Trimming pared 2 bases from V and 0 bases from J, leaving 4 bases between. The CDR3 is 13 residues long. Germline values: CDR1 MNHEY, CDR2 SVGAGI. CDR3 bases: TGTGCCAGCAGTTACAGGATGAACACTGAAGCTTTCTTT. Translating gives CASSYRMNTEAFF.

The chain recombines TRBV18 with TRBJ2-1; D is undetermined. The germline V gene has CDR1 KGHSH and CDR2 LQKENI. V lost 3 bases, J lost 6 bases, and 15 bases lay in between. The CDR3 consists of 15 residues. CDR3 amino acids: CASSPVGLATNEQFF. The CDR3 DNA sequence: TGTGCCAGCTCACCTGTTGGCTTAGCTACCAATGAGCAGTTCTTC.

The chain recombines TRBV7-2 with TRBJ2-3; TRBD2 matches 7 bases. There are 15 residues in the CDR3. With 6 bases clipped from V and 0 bases from J, the junction kept 6 bases outside the gene matches. Germline loops: CDR1 SGHTA, CDR2 FQGNSA. The CDR3 DNA is TGTGCCAGCAGGTGGACGGGAGGTAGCACAGATACGCAGTATTTT. Its protein product is CASRWTGGSTDTQYF. Using reference TRBV7-2 and TRBJ2-3 for the parts outside the CDR3, the full variable domain is GAGVSQSPSNKVTEKGKDVELRCDPISGHTALYWYRQSLGQGLEFLIYFQGNSAPDKSGLPSDRFSAERTGGSVSTLTIQRTQQEDSAVYLCASRWTGGSTDTQYFGPGTRLTVL.